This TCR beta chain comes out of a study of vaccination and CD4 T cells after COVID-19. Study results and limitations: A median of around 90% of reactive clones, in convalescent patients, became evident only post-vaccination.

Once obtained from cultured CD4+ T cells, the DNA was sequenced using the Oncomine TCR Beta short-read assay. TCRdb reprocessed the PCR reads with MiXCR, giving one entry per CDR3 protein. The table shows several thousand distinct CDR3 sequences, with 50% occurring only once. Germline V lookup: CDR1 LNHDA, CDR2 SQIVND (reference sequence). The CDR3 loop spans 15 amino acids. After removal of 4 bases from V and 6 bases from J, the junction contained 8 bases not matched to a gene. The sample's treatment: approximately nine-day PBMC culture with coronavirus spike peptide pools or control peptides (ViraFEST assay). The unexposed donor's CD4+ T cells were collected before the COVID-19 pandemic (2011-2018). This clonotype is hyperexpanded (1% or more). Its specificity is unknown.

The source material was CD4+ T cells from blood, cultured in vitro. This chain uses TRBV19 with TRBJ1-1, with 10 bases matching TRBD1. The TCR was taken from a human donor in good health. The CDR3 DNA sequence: TGTGCCAGTAGTAACAGGGACAGGGGATCCGCTGAAGCTTTCTTT. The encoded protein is CASSNRDRGSAEAFF.